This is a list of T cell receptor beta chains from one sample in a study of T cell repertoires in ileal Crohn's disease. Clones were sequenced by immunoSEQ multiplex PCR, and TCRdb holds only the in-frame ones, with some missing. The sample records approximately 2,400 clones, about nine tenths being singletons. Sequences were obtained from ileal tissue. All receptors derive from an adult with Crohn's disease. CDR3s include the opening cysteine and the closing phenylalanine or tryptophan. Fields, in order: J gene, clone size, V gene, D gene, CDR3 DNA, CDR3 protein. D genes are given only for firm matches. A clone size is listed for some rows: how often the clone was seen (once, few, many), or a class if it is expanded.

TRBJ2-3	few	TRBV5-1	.	TGCGCCAGCAGCCCCGGTGGGGGGTCTGGTTCAGATACGCAGTATTTT	CASSPGGGSGSDTQYF
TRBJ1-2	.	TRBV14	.	TGTGCCAGCAGCCAAAACTCCGGGGGCTATGGCTACACCTTC	CASSQNSGGYGYTF
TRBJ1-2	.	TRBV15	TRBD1	TGTGCCACCAGCACGGACAGGGAGGGCTATGGCTACACCTTC	CATSTDREGYGYTF
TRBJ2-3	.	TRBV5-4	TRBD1	TGTGCCAGCAGTCCTACAGGGGGATTAGATACGCAGTATTTT	CASSPTGGLDTQYF
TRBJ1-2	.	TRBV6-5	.	TGTGCCAGCAGTTACTATTCAGGGGCGAACTATGGCTACACCTTC	CASSYYSGANYGYTF
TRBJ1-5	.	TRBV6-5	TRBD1	TGTGCCAGCAGCCCGACAGGGAATCAGCCCCAGCATTTT	CASSPTGNQPQHF
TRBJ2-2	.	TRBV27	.	TGTGCCAGCAGCCTAACCCCCGGGGAGCTGTTTTTT	CASSLTPGELFF
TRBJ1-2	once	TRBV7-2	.	TGTGCCAGCAACATCGTCACAGGGCCGGGGGGCTACACCTTC	CASNIVTGPGGYTF
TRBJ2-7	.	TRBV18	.	TGTGCCAGCTCACCACTGGGGGACGAGCAGTACTTC	CASSPLGDEQYF
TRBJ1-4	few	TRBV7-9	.	TGTGCCAGCAGCTTTGGGGTGGCAGGGACAAAACTGTTTTTT	CASSFGVAGTKLFF
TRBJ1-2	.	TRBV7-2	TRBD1	TGTGCCAGCAGCTCGGGACAGAACTATGGCTACACCTTC	CASSSGQNYGYTF
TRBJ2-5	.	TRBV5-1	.	TGCGCCAGCAGCTTACAGGGACAAGAGACCCAGTACTTC	CASSLQGQETQYF
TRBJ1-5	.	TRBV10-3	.	TGTGCCATCAGTGAAGCGGGGGATCAGCCCCAGCATTTT	CAISEAGDQPQHF
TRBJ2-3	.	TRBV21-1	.	TGTGCCAGGGGGGTGACAGATACGCAGTATTTT	CARGVTDTQYF
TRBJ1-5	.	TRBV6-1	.	TGTGCCAGCAGTGAAAATACCAGCAATCAGCCCCAGCATTTT	CASSENTSNQPQHF
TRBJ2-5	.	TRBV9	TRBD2	TGTGCCAGCAGCGGCTACTCCGGGACTAGCGGGGGAAAGGAGACCCAGTACTTC	CASSGYSGTSGGKETQYF
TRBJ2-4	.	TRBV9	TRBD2	TGTGCCAGCAGCGTAGGTAGCGGGAGTGCGGGGGAGAACATTCAGTACTTC	CASSVGSGSAGENIQYF
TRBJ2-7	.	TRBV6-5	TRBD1	TGTGCCAGCAGTTCCGGGACAGGGATCTACGAGCAGTACTTC	CASSSGTGIYEQYF
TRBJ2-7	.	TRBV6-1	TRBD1	TGTGCCAGCAGAACTGCCGGGACAGGGGCCTACGAGCAGTACTTC	CASRTAGTGAYEQYF
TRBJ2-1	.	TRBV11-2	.	TGTGCCAGCAGCCATCGGGACCCACCACTCAATGAGCAGTTCTTC	CASSHRDPPLNEQFF
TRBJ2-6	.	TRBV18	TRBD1	TGTGCCAGCTCACCATCCGGACAGGGAACTGGGGCCAACGTCCTGACTTTC	CASSPSGQGTGANVLTF
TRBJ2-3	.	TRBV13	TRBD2	TGTGCCAGCAGCTCATGGACTAGCGGGAGTCCGGATACGCAGTATTTT	CASSSWTSGSPDTQYF
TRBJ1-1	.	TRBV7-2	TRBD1	TGTGCCAGCAGAAACAGGGGGAGGGGGGACACTGAAGCTTTCTTT	CASRNRGRGDTEAFF
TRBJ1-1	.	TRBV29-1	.	TGCAGCGTTGCTCCGACAGGACCGAACACTGAAGCTTTCTTT	CSVAPTGPNTEAFF
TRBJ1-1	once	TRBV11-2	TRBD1	TGTGCCAGCAGCTTAGGGGACAGGCCGAACACTGAAGCTTTCTTT	CASSLGDRPNTEAFF
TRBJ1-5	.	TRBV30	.	TGTGCCTGGAGCATAAGGGGAGGTGGCAATCAGCCCCAGCATTTT	CAWSIRGGGNQPQHF
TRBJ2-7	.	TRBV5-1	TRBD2	TGCGCCAGCAGCTTGGCCCGGGGAGGGGACGAGCAGTACTTC	CASSLARGGDEQYF
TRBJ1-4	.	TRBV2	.	TGTGCCAGCCATCTGGGGGTATCGAGTGAAAAACTGTTTTTT	CASHLGVSSEKLFF
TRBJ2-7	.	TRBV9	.	TGTGCCAGCAGCCCCCGGGGAAGCTGGGTAACGAACTCCTACGAGCAGTACTTC	CASSPRGSWVTNSYEQYF